This T cell receptor beta chain comes out of a study of blood T cells in healthy people across ages. This clonotype was counted a single time. Isolation per sample recovered at least 6 million PBMCs. PCR was performed a second time for roughly 6 to 12 cycles using a sample-barcoded 5' primer and a J-beta primer mix. A single record per CDR3 protein comes from TCRdb applying MiXCR to the 5' RACE reads. The sample includes 650,000 or so distinct CDR3 sequences, over 40% of them seen just once. CDR3 size: 14 residues. Trimming removed 7 bases from V and 5 bases from J, with 15 bases in between. Germline V gives CDR1 MNHEY, CDR2 SVGEGT.

The source material was blood. The chain has TRBV6-2 or TRBV6-3 and TRBJ2-1, with a tentative D call TRBD1 (6 bases). The sequence derives from a woman over 75 in good health. CDR3 in DNA: TGTGCCAGCATCGCCGGGACACTTCACAATGAGCAGTTCTTC. This codes for CASIAGTLHNEQFF.